Listed below are T cell receptor beta chains from one sample, sequenced in a study of blood T cell repertoires in COVID-19. The table came from immunoSEQ multiplex PCR; TCRdb's copy has only in-frame clones and leaves some out. The table lists around 130,000 clones, about 80% of them singletons. What was sequenced was peripheral blood. The receptors derive from a man aged 60 to 75 with active or convalescent COVID-19. Each CDR3 is given with its conserved first and last residue. A D gene is named only where the DNA matches it firmly. The listing skips clone size in some rows; elsewhere it reads once, few, many or a size class.

clone_size d_call j_call v_call cdr3_aa cdr3_nt
- TRBD1 TRBJ1-6 TRBV7-8 CASSSRQGNGSPLHF TGTGCCAGCAGCTCCCGACAGGGAAACGGTTCACCCCTCCACTTT
- - TRBJ1-1 TRBV19 CASSTLNRVPEAFF TGTGCCAGTAGTACACTTAACAGGGTCCCTGAAGCTTTCTTT
- TRBD2 TRBJ2-5 TRBV7-2 CASTLSSGTQETQYF TGTGCCAGCACCCTATCGAGCGGGACCCAAGAGACCCAGTACTTC
few - TRBJ2-7 TRBV15 CATSRVFGQTTGQYF TGTGCCACCAGCAGAGTGTTCGGACAGACTACGGGGCAGTACTTC
- - TRBJ2-7 TRBV2 CASKDYLALYEQYF TGTGCCAGCAAAGATTACCTAGCGCTCTACGAGCAGTACTTC
- - TRBJ2-1 TRBV5-6 CASNMRRLQSYNEQFF TGTGCCAGCAACATGAGACGACTCCAATCCTACAATGAGCAGTTCTTC
- TRBD1 TRBJ2-3 TRBV5-4 CASSLYRGPTDTQYF TGTGCCAGCAGCTTGTACAGGGGCCCCACAGATACGCAGTATTTT
- TRBD2 TRBJ2-3 TRBV19 CASSIASGSTDTQYF TGTGCCAGTAGTATAGCTAGCGGGAGCACAGATACGCAGTATTTT
- - TRBJ2-2 TRBV7-8 CASSSPPDRPHTGELFF TGTGCCAGCAGCTCCCCCCCCGACAGGCCCCACACCGGGGAGCTGTTTTTT
- TRBD2 TRBJ2-1 TRBV27 CASRKRLAGTTGGDFF TGTGCCAGCAGGAAACGACTAGCGGGAACAACAGGGGGGGATTTCTTC
- - TRBJ2-4 TRBV27 CASSLVAGSGIQYF TGTGCCAGCAGTTTAGTGGCAGGGTCGGGTATTCAGTACTTC
- TRBD2 TRBJ2-3 TRBV5-4 CASSFRAGGRTDTQYF TGTGCCAGCAGCTTCAGGGCGGGAGGTCGGACAGATACGCAGTATTTT
once - TRBJ2-2 TRBV5-4 CASSLSLTGELFF TGTGCCAGCAGCTTGTCCTTAACCGGGGAGCTGTTTTTT
- TRBD1 TRBJ1-2 TRBV28 CASSPGGRARGYTF TGTGCCAGCAGTCCAGGGGGTAGGGCTCGGGGCTACACCTTC
- - TRBJ1-1 TRBV7-6 CASSLVGQGGGTEAFF TGTGCCAGCAGCTTAGTAGGGCAGGGAGGTGGTACTGAAGCTTTCTTT
many TRBD2 TRBJ2-2 TRBV2 CASRVELAGGELFF TGTGCCAGCAGAGTCGAACTAGCGGGCGGGGAGCTGTTTTTT
- TRBD1 TRBJ2-7 TRBV18 CASHSGQGTYEQYF TGTGCCAGCCACTCGGGACAGGGCACCTACGAGCAGTACTTC
- TRBD2 TRBJ2-5 TRBV5-1 CASSQGIKTSGLQETQYF TGCGCCAGCAGTCAGGGGATTAAAACTAGCGGCCTCCAAGAGACCCAGTACTTC
- - TRBJ1-2 TRBV10-1 CASSEKGPDGGYTF TGCGCCAGCAGTGAGAAGGGGCCGGATGGGGGCTACACCTTC
- TRBD2 TRBJ2-5 TRBV7-2 CASSYSGSETQYF TGTGCCAGCAGTTACAGCGGGAGCGAGACCCAGTACTTC
- - TRBJ1-2 TRBV7-9 CASSFGGLDYGYTF TGTGCCAGCAGCTTCGGGGGGCTGGACTATGGCTACACCTTC
- - TRBJ1-4 TRBV7-3 CASISGTNEKLFF TGTGCCAGCATCTCAGGAACTAATGAAAAACTGTTTTTT
once - TRBJ1-1 TRBV19 CASSIGGQRAEAFF TGTGCCAGTAGTATAGGAGGGCAGAGGGCTGAAGCTTTCTTT
- - TRBJ2-5 TRBV27 CASSPWGRGAQYF TGTGCCAGCAGTCCTTGGGGGCGAGGGGCCCAGTACTTC
- TRBD2 TRBJ2-2 TRBV10-3 CAISVGTSGRANTGELFF TGTGCCATCAGTGTGGGAACTAGCGGGAGGGCGAACACCGGGGAGCTGTTTTTT
few TRBD1 TRBJ1-3 TRBV25-1 CASRETGAISGNTIYF TGTGCCAGCAGGGAGACAGGGGCGATCTCTGGAAACACCATATATTTT
- TRBD2 TRBJ2-6 TRBV24-1 CATSDLKRGPGANVLTF TGTGCCACCAGTGATTTGAAGCGGGGTCCTGGGGCCAACGTCCTGACTTTC
- TRBD1 TRBJ2-3 TRBV30 CAWSVKDRGTTTDTQYF TGTGCCTGGAGTGTAAAGGACAGGGGGACTACCACAGATACGCAGTATTTT
- TRBD1 TRBJ1-2 TRBV3-1/TRBV3-2 CASSQGRGTYGYTF TGTGCCAGCAGCCAAGGCAGGGGGACCTATGGCTACACCTTC
- - TRBJ2-2 TRBV14 CASSQSAVNTGELFF TGTGCCAGCAGCCAATCGGCGGTGAACACCGGGGAGCTGTTTTTT
- - TRBJ2-1 TRBV18 CASSPPRGAGRGWNEQFF TGTGCCAGCTCACCACCGAGGGGGGCCGGCAGGGGGTGGAATGAGCAGTTCTTC
- TRBD2 TRBJ2-3 TRBV6-2/TRBV6-3 CASSPGLAGHPRADTQYF TGTGCCAGCAGCCCCGGACTAGCGGGACACCCCAGGGCAGATACGCAGTATTTT
- TRBD1 TRBJ1-4 TRBV7-9 CASSSGQTDNEKLFF TGTGCCAGCAGCTCGGGACAGACCGATAATGAAAAACTGTTTTTT
- - TRBJ1-6 TRBV27 CASSLEGPSYNSPLHF TGTGCCAGCAGTTTGGAGGGACCCTCCTATAATTCACCCCTCCACTTT
- TRBD1 TRBJ1-1 TRBV7-3 CASSLMGQTEAFF TGTGCCAGCAGCTTAATGGGACAGACTGAAGCTTTCTTT
- TRBD2 TRBJ2-2 TRBV12-5 CASGLKGFGGRADTGELFF TGTGCTAGTGGTTTGAAAGGCTTCGGCGGGAGGGCCGACACCGGGGAGCTGTTTTTT
- TRBD1 TRBJ2-2 TRBV20-1 CSASRGEGAGGELFF TGCAGTGCTAGTCGGGGCGAGGGGGCGGGCGGGGAGCTGTTTTTT
- - TRBJ1-6 TRBV30 CAWSNAAGGSPLHF TGTGCCTGGAGCAACGCGGCAGGAGGTTCACCCCTCCACTTT
- - TRBJ1-3 TRBV19 CASSVGLITSGNTIYF TGTGCCAGTAGTGTGGGACTGATCACCTCTGGAAACACCATATATTTT
- TRBD1 TRBJ1-4 TRBV5-1 CASSLLTGTQARSEKLFF TGCGCCAGCAGCTTGTTGACAGGGACCCAGGCAAGGAGTGAAAAACTGTTTTTT
few TRBD1 TRBJ1-1 TRBV4-1 CASSQDQGGWTEAFF TGCGCCAGCAGCCAAGATCAAGGGGGCTGGACTGAAGCTTTCTTT
- TRBD2 TRBJ2-3 TRBV19 CASQGGRAVDTQYF TGTGCCAGTCAGGGCGGGAGGGCCGTGGATACGCAGTATTTT
- TRBD1 TRBJ2-7 TRBV28 CASSLSWTLSDRVASYEQYF TGTGCCAGCAGTTTAAGCTGGACCCTGAGTGACAGGGTGGCCTCCTACGAGCAGTACTTC
- - TRBJ2-5 TRBV4-1 CASSQAGGRETQYF TGCGCCAGCAGCCAAGCTGGAGGGAGGGAGACCCAGTACTTC
- TRBD2 TRBJ2-2 TRBV4-2 CASSPGLAGVGELFF TGTGCCAGCAGCCCGGGACTAGCGGGAGTCGGGGAGCTGTTTTTT
- - TRBJ2-7 TRBV6-1 CASSEADYRYEQYF TGTGCCAGCAGTGAAGCGGACTACCGCTACGAGCAGTACTTC
- TRBD1 TRBJ1-5 TRBV10-3 CAISESPGGENQPQHF TGTGCCATCAGTGAGTCGCCAGGGGGCGAGAATCAGCCCCAGCATTTT
- - TRBJ2-7 TRBV6-4 CASSDLRGPSDTYEQYF TGTGCCAGCAGTGACCTCCGAGGTCCTAGCGACACCTACGAGCAGTACTTC
- - TRBJ2-7 TRBV7-3 CASSFGRGYEQYF TGTGCCAGCAGCTTCGGCAGGGGCTACGAGCAGTACTTC
many - TRBJ2-7 TRBV4-2 CASSQESGSGYEQYF TGTGCCAGCAGCCAAGAGAGTGGGAGTGGCTACGAGCAGTACTTC
- - TRBJ1-5 TRBV5-8 CASRGTGGQPQHF TGTGCCAGCAGAGGGACGGGGGGTCAGCCCCAGCATTTT
- TRBD1 TRBJ2-1 TRBV7-9 CASSFPGQAYNEQFF TGTGCCAGCAGCTTTCCGGGACAGGCCTACAATGAGCAGTTCTTC
- - TRBJ1-2 TRBV28 CASSLDTGYGYTF TGTGCCAGCAGTTTGGACACGGGCTATGGCTACACCTTC
- - TRBJ1-5 TRBV6-2/TRBV6-3 CASSLGVGNQPQHF TGTGCCAGCAGTTTGGGAGTAGGCAATCAGCCCCAGCATTTT
- TRBD2 TRBJ2-5 TRBV5-1 CASSLGAAGGRQETQYF TGCGCCAGCAGCTTGGGGGCAGCGGGAGGGCGTCAAGAGACCCAGTACTTC